Following are 28 T cell receptor beta chains from one sample sequenced in a study of T cells in Graves' hyperthyroidism and ophthalmopathy. RNA transcripts were the template for amplifying TCR beta CDR3 regions. Primed by the HTBI set, a first-round RT-PCR was run on the TCR CDR3. TCRdb recomputed calls from the multiplex PCR reads with MiXCR, one row per CDR3 protein. The sample yields hundreds of thousands of distinct CDR3 sequences, roughly 15% seen once. Sequencing was performed on blood. The receptors come from a woman aged 45-60 years with Graves' ophthalmopathy.

This clonotype has only a few counts. The chain recombines TRBV7-9 with TRBJ2-7; 8 bases are a match to TRBD1. J was trimmed by 3 bases and V by 5 bases; bases with no gene match: 9. This CDR3 is built from 15 residues. Per germline, CDR1 SEHNR and CDR2 FQNEAQ (reference sequence). The CDR3 here is CASSAPTGAVYEQYF. The DNA for the CDR3 is TGTGCCAGCAGCGCGCCGACAGGGGCCGTCTACGAGCAGTACTTC.

This clonotype was counted many times. The rearrangement uses TRBV12-3 or TRBV12-4 and TRBJ2-3; maybe TRBD2 (6 bases). The V end lost 3 bases, the J end lost 4 bases, and 17 bases lay between the germline ends. This CDR3 is built from 16 residues. The CDR3 sequence is CASSLAAGRVADTQYF. The CDR3 DNA reads as TGTGCCAGCAGTTTGGCGGCGGGAAGGGTTGCAGATACGCAGTATTTT.

This clonotype was seen ten or more times. This CDR3 is CASSVDPYSNQPQHF. In nucleotides, the CDR3 is TGTGCCAGCAGCGTTGACCCGTATAGCAATCAGCCCCAGCATTTT. J is TRBJ1-5 and V is TRBV9; the D is unclear. This CDR3 is 15 amino acids long. V was shortened by 2 bases and J by 0 bases, with 9 bases between the two germline ends. Per the germline V gene, CDR1 is SGDLS and CDR2 is YYNGEE.

The chain employs TRBV12-5 and TRBJ2-4; either TRBD1 or TRBD2 may fit D (5 bases each). The V gene lost 1 base and the J gene lost 6 bases, with 10 bases spanning the gap. The CDR3 covers 14 residues. CDR1 and CDR2 from the germline V gene are LGHNT and FRNRAP. The CDR3 spells CASGLGGLANIQYF. In nucleotides, the CDR3 is TGTGCTAGTGGTTTGGGGGGGTTAGCAAACATTCAGTACTTC.

The chain employs TRBV2 and TRBJ2-7; possibly TRBD2 for D (5 bases). Between the trimmed V and J ends, which lost 6 bases and 2 bases, there was a span of 8 bases. CDR3 length: 12 amino acids. Germline V gene lookup returns CDR1 SNHLY and CDR2 FYNNEI. Here the CDR3 DNA reads TGTGCCAGCAGACTAGACCCCTACGAGCAGTACTTC. Its protein is CASRLDPYEQYF.

This clonotype was counted only a few times. V and J are TRBV27 and TRBJ2-7, with no clear D. The CDR3 length is 15 residues. V was pared by 6 bases and J by 6 bases, with 21 bases between. Germline values: CDR1 MNHEY, CDR2 SMNVEV (reference sequence). The DNA of the CDR3 is TGTGCCAGCAGAGTCATGAAAGGTCCCCCGGCCGAGCAGTACTTC. As protein: CASRVMKGPPAEQYF.

The sample holds many counts of this clonotype. This chain connects TRBV10-3 to TRBJ2-3, with 9 bases that match TRBD2. This CDR3 is built from 15 residues. Germline CDR1 and CDR2: ENHRY and SYGVKD. The V gene end was trimmed by 6 bases and the J gene end by 2 bases; junction bases not matched to a gene: 6. The CDR3 DNA sequence: TGTGCCATCAGGTCGACTAGCGGCCACACAGATACGCAGTATTTT. It encodes CAIRSTSGHTDTQYF.

Comment on this clonotype: A single base separates this from a much larger clone, so it may be a read error. This chain links TRBV5-1 with TRBJ1-1, with TRBD1 matching over 7 bases. The CDR3 is 15 residues long. Germline CDR1 is SGHRS and CDR2 is YFSETQ. The CDR3 DNA reads TGCTCCAGCAGCCTTACAGGGGCCGGCAACACTGAAGCTTTCTTT. Translating gives CSSSLTGAGNTEAFF.

This clonotype was counted at least ten times. The chain recombines TRBV12-3 or TRBV12-4 with TRBJ2-3; D is unresolved. This CDR3 is 14 amino acids long. V shed 3 bases and J shed 1 base, with 8 bases lying between them. This chain's CDR3 is CASSFVQRTDTQYF. The DNA for the CDR3 is TGTGCCAGCAGTTTTGTACAGCGCACAGATACGCAGTATTTT.

This chain joins TRBV10-3 and TRBJ1-1; weak D call: TRBD1 (5 bases). V was pared by 5 bases and J by 6 bases, with 19 bases between. The CDR3 spans 15 residues. Germline V lookup: CDR1 ENHRY, CDR2 SYGVKD. CDR3 residues: CAISPRGLSSSEAFF. The CDR3 DNA follows: TGTGCCATCAGTCCGAGGGGACTGTCAAGTTCTGAAGCTTTCTTT.

This clonotype was picked up a small number of times. CDR3 bases: TGCAGTGCCCGACTAGCAGAGAACACCGGGGAGCTGTTTTTT. Its protein product is CSARLAENTGELFF. The rearrangement joins TRBV20-1 to TRBJ2-2; TRBD2 matches 7 bases. V dropped 6 bases and J dropped 1; count of bases not matched to a gene: 5. This CDR3 has 14 amino acids. Germline V lookup: CDR1 DFQATT, CDR2 SNEGSKA (reference sequence).

About this clonotype itself: One end of the junction does not line up with germline, which may come from a read error. The chain carries TRBV6-2 or TRBV6-3 and TRBJ2-7; D might be TRBD2 (6 bases). This CDR3 comprises 14 residues. The germline V gene encodes CDR1 MNHEY and CDR2 SVGEGT. The DNA of the CDR3 is TGCGCCAGCACCCTTCCCCAGGGCGGGGACGAGCAGTACTTC. Translated, it gives CASTLPQGGDEQYF.

This clonotype was seen at least ten times. This chain joins TRBV7-2 and TRBJ2-1, with D possibly matching TRBD2 (7 bases). Trimming removed 3 bases from V and 5 bases from J, with 17 bases in between. Germline CDR1 is SGHTA and CDR2 is FQGNSA. The CDR3 is 16 amino acids. The CDR3 DNA is TGTGCCAGCAGCTTCGGGGGGCTAGCGGTTGACAATGAGCAGTTCTTC. Protein: CASSFGGLAVDNEQFF. Variable domain in full (rest from reference TRBV7-2 and TRBJ2-1): GAGVSQSPSNKVTEKGKDVELRCDPISGHTALYWYRQSLGQGLEFLIYFQGNSAPDKSGLPSDRFSAERTGGSVSTLTIQRTQQEDSAVYLCASSFGGLAVDNEQFFGPGTRLTVL.

This clonotype was recorded many times. V gene TRBV28 combines with J gene TRBJ1-2; the D gene is possibly TRBD1 (6 bases). Germline CDR1 is MDHEN and CDR2 is SYDVKM. With 6 bases removed from V and 2 bases from J, the gap between germline ends came to 10 bases. The CDR3 loop spans 13 amino acids. The CDR3 DNA sequence: TGTGCCAGCAGGGTCAGGGGAAACTATGGCTACACCTTC. Protein: CASRVRGNYGYTF.

This sequence joins TRBV28 and TRBJ2-2, with D perhaps TRBD2 (5 bases). V was pared by 8 bases and J by 0 bases, with 13 bases between. The CDR3 loop spans 15 amino acids. CDR1 and CDR2 (germline): MDHEN, SYDVKM. The DNA for the CDR3 is TGTGCCAGCGGCAGCGGTGGTTCGAACACCGGGGAGCTGTTTTTT. Amino acids: CASGSGGSNTGELFF. The full variable domain, completed using reference TRBV28 and TRBJ2-2, is DVKVTQSSRYLVKRTGEKVFLECVQDMDHENMFWYRQDPGLGLRLIYFSYDVKMKEKGDIPEGYSVSREKKERFSLILESASTNQTSMYLCASGSGGSNTGELFFGEGSRLTVL.

This clonotype came up many times. The genes are TRBV7-9 and TRBJ1-2; no definite D call. Germline V lookup: CDR1 SEHNR, CDR2 FQNEAQ (reference sequence). Trimming took off 1 base at V and 0 bases at J, with 6 bases between the two ends. The CDR3 consists of 14 residues. The CDR3 is CASSLVSTNYGYTF. The DNA for the CDR3 is TGTGCCAGCAGCTTAGTATCAACTAACTATGGCTACACCTTC.

This clonotype was detected many times. The chain joins TRBV3-1 to TRBJ2-7; D gene ambiguous. The CDR3 has 15 residues. Germline CDR1 LGHDT, CDR2 YNNKEL (reference sequence). Deletions cut 1 base from V and 3 bases from J, with 13 bases between. CDR3 DNA sequence: TGTGCCAGCAGCCAAGCCTTGGGCGGAAACTACGAGCAGTACTTC. It specifies CASSQALGGNYEQYF.

About this clonotype: A clone one base away is much larger, so this may be a read error. The chain employs TRBV28 and TRBJ2-3; D unclear. From germline, CDR1 is MDHEN and CDR2 SYDVKM. The CDR3 is 15 amino acids. The CDR3 sequence is CANPIYTHSTDAQYF. The CDR3 DNA reads as TGTGCCAACCCTATTTACACTCATAGCACAGATGCGCAGTATTTT.

CDR3 sequence: CASSNVADSYEQYF. The CDR3 DNA sequence: TGTGCCAGTAGTAATGTGGCGGACTCCTACGAGCAGTACTTC. This chain links TRBV19 with TRBJ2-7; D is unclear. The CDR3 covers 14 residues. Deletions cut 4 bases from V and 0 bases from J, with 10 bases between. Germline V lookup: CDR1 LNHDA, CDR2 SQIVND (reference sequence).

This clonotype was seen ten or more times. The V call is TRBV20-1, the J call TRBJ2-1; 11 nucleotides line up with TRBD2. Germline V gene lookup returns CDR1 DFQATT and CDR2 SNEGSKA (reference sequence). The CDR3 covers 18 residues. V shed 1 base, J shed 8 bases, and the junction held 16 bases outside the gene matches. The CDR3: CSARAASGRHWADDEQFF. CDR3 nucleotides: TGCAGTGCTAGAGCGGCTAGCGGGAGGCATTGGGCGGACGATGAGCAGTTCTTC.

At least ten counts were recorded for this clonotype. This chain connects TRBV24-1 to TRBJ2-1; 12 positions match TRBD2. The J segment lost 3 bases and the V segment lost 3 bases, leaving 5 bases of the junction unmatched. Per the germline V gene, CDR1 is KGHDR and CDR2 is SFDVKD. The CDR3 loop spans 17 amino acids. The CDR3 region has the DNA TGTGCCACCAGTGATACTAGCGGGAGGCCCAGCTACAATGAGCAGTTCTTC. It yields the protein CATSDTSGRPSYNEQFF.

This clonotype occurred a few times. V is TRBV6-1 and J is TRBJ2-7; 7 bases are a match to TRBD1. J was trimmed by 3 bases and V by 0 bases; bases with no gene match: 2. There are 14 residues in the CDR3. Germline CDR1 reads MNHNS; CDR2 reads SASEGT. The DNA for the CDR3 is TGTGCCAGCAGTGAAGCGGGACAGTACTACGAGCAGTACTTC. It encodes CASSEAGQYYEQYF.

This clonotype has at least ten counts. The chain uses TRBV29-1 and TRBJ1-1; D gene unclear. Germline lookup yields CDR1 SQVTM and CDR2 ANQGSEA. The V end lost 1 base, the J end lost 1 base, and 4 bases lay between the germline ends. This CDR3 comprises 12 residues. Written as DNA, the CDR3 is TGCAGCGTTGAAGGACGGAACACTGAAGCTTTCTTT. Protein: CSVEGRNTEAFF.

This clonotype came up many times. The chain carries TRBV7-8 and TRBJ2-4; 7 positions match TRBD1. Germline lookup yields CDR1 SGHVS and CDR2 FQNEAQ. V was pared by 1 base and J by 2 bases, with 8 bases of the junction left unmatched. CDR3 length: 17 amino acids. The CDR3 loop reads CASSLVTGQWSKNIQYF. CDR3 nucleotides: TGTGCCAGCAGCTTAGTCACGGGACAGTGGTCCAAAAACATTCAGTACTTC. Based on the CDR3 plus reference TRBV7-8 and TRBJ2-4, the full variable domain is GAGVSQSPRYKVAKRGQDVALRCDPISGHVSLFWYQQALGQGPEFLTYFQNEAQLDKSGLPSDRFFAERPEGSVSTLKIQRTQQEDSAVYLCASSLVTGQWSKNIQYFGAGTRLSVL.

This clonotype was seen repeatedly, ten times or more. The rearrangement joins TRBV30 to TRBJ1-1; no clear D. Germline V gives CDR1 GTSNPN, CDR2 SVGIG (reference sequence). The CDR3 contains 12 residues. V dropped 5 bases and J dropped 4 bases, with 11 bases sitting between them. The CDR3 DNA sequence: TGTGCCTGGGCCCAAGAGGGCACTGAAGCTTTCTTT. This codes for CAWAQEGTEAFF.

Of note for this clonotype: The junction and the germline gene differ at one end; a read error may be behind it. CDR3 in amino acids: CASSYSITGNNIYF. In DNA, the CDR3 is TGTGCCAGCAGTTACTCGATAACGGGAAACAACATATATTTT. The V and J genes are TRBV6-5 and TRBJ1-3; D is undetermined. This CDR3 has 14 amino acids. Per the germline V gene, CDR1 is MNHEY and CDR2 is SVGAGI.

This clonotype showed up just a few times. The rearrangement links TRBV5-8 to TRBJ2-7; the D gene is possibly TRBD2 (6 bases). The V gene lost 7 bases and the J gene lost 3 bases, with 14 bases spanning the gap. Germline loops: CDR1 SGHTS, CDR2 YDEGEE. The CDR3 loop spans 13 amino acids. CDR3: CASLWGGLYEQYF. The CDR3 DNA is TGTGCCAGCTTATGGGGAGGCCTCTACGAGCAGTACTTC.

This clonotype has more than one count but fewer than ten. The gene calls are TRBV7-9 and TRBJ1-2; 12 bases fit TRBD1. The germline CDR1 and CDR2 sequences are SEHNR and FQNEAQ (reference sequence). The CDR3 extends over 16 amino acids. The V gene end was trimmed by 5 bases and the J gene end by 2 bases; junction bases not matched to a gene: 6. For the CDR3, the DNA is TGTGCCAGCAGCGGGGGACAGGGGGCCCTGAACTATGGCTACACCTTC. It yields the protein CASSGGQGALNYGYTF.